The 11 T cell receptor beta chains listed next were all sequenced from one sample in a study of T cells in localized non-small cell lung cancer. Profiled with immunoSEQ multiplex PCR; TCRdb holds only in-frame clones, not every one. This table holds about 39,000 clones, roughly 77% found once. This specimen consisted of PBMCs, obtained before any cancer treatment. The source of these receptors is a woman aged 40-69 years with stage II squamous cell lung carcinoma.

With respect to this clone: The junction differs from germline at one of its ends, possibly a read error. Other DNA sequences in the sample encode the same CDR3. The rearrangement links TRBV7-2 to TRBJ2-4; D is perhaps TRBD1 (5 bases). The V gene's germline CDR1 is SGHTA and CDR2 FQGNSA. The CDR3 loop spans 16 amino acids. The CDR3 sequence: CASSLVGAGNWNIQYF. As DNA, the CDR3 is TGTGCCAGCAGTTTAGTAGGGGCAGGGAATTGGAACATTCAGTACTTC.

The chain couples TRBV4-2 to TRBJ2-3, with TRBD2 as a possible D gene (5 bases). Germline CDR1 LGHNA, CDR2 YNFKEQ. The CDR3 runs to 16 residues. The V and J ends lost 0 bases and 1 base respectively, with 11 bases between them. CDR3 region: CASSQELAMGTDTQYF. The CDR3 bases are TGTGCCAGCAGCCAAGAATTAGCGATGGGCACAGATACGCAGTATTTT.

The rearrangement links TRBV5-4 to TRBJ2-1, with D perhaps TRBD2 (7 bases). CDR1 SGHNT and CDR2 YYREEE come from the germline V gene (reference sequence). Trimming left V 5 bases short and J 1 base short, with 16 bases between. The CDR3 is 16 residues long. In DNA, the CDR3 is TGTGCCAGCAGAGGGGAGGGAGGGGGGTCCTACAATGAGCAGTTCTTC. This translates into CASRGEGGGSYNEQFF. Full variable domain (rest looked up from reference TRBV5-4 and TRBJ2-1): ETGVTQSPTHLIKTRGQQVTLRCSSQSGHNTVSWYQQALGQGPQFIFQYYREEENGRGNFPPRFSGLQFPNYSSELNVNALELDDSALYLCASRGEGGGSYNEQFFGPGTRLTVL.

The chain combines TRBV7-2 with TRBJ2-1; 7 bases agree with TRBD1. This CDR3 has 15 residues. V lost 1 base, J lost 3 bases, and 3 bases stayed unmatched. Germline V gives CDR1 SGHTA, CDR2 FQGNSA. CDR3 sequence (DNA): TGTGCCAGCAGCTTAGACAGGGGTGTCTACAATGAGCAGTTCTTC. It translates to CASSLDRGVYNEQFF.

The gene calls are TRBV28 and TRBJ2-7; 8 bases line up with TRBD1. This CDR3 contains 15 residues. Trimming cost V 6 bases and J 1 base; bases outside gene matches: 8. CDR1 and CDR2 from the germline V gene are MDHEN and SYDVKM. The CDR3 sequence is CASSNGQGLSYEQYF. CDR3 DNA sequence: TGTGCCAGCAGCAATGGACAGGGTCTATCCTACGAGCAGTACTTC.

The chain joins TRBV5-1 to TRBJ1-1, with D perhaps TRBD1 (5 bases). The CDR3 totals 14 residues. Trimming left V 7 bases short and J 1 base short, with 14 bases between. The germline CDR1 and CDR2 sequences are SGHRS and YFSETQ. This chain's CDR3 is CASAPDRPNTEAFF. CDR3 nucleotides: TGCGCCAGCGCCCCTGACAGACCGAACACTGAAGCTTTCTTT.

This clone has only a few counts. The CDR3 nucleotides read TGTGCCAGCAGCCAACAACGGAGGGCCGCTGAGAACACTGAAGCTTTCTTT. Encoded protein: CASSQQRRAAENTEAFF. V is TRBV7-9 and J is TRBJ1-1, with unresolved D. The V end lost 5 bases, the J end lost 1 base, and 20 bases lay between the germline ends. The CDR3 consists of 17 residues. The germline V gene has CDR1 SEHNR and CDR2 FQNEAQ (reference sequence).

The chain combines TRBV28 with TRBJ2-1; TRBD2 matches at 7 bases. The ends lost 6 bases at V and 5 bases at J; junction bases unmatched: 10. CDR1 is MDHEN, CDR2 SYDVKM, per germline. This CDR3 comprises 15 residues. CDR3 amino acids: CASRTSSGLNNEQFF. CDR3 DNA sequence: TGTGCCAGCAGAACATCTAGCGGTCTAAACAATGAGCAGTTCTTC.

This clone was counted between two and nine times. The V call is TRBV4-2, the J call TRBJ2-1; TRBD1 aligns across 7 bases. J lost 4 bases, V lost 6 bases, and 9 bases had no gene match. This CDR3 contains 15 residues. Germline CDR1 is LGHNA and CDR2 is YNFKEQ. The CDR3 nucleotides read TGTGCCAGCAGATACCGGGACAGCTCATACAATGAGCAGTTCTTC. Amino acid sequence: CASRYRDSSYNEQFF.

Only one count was recorded for this clone. The chain joins TRBV6-5 to TRBJ2-2, with 8 positions matching TRBD1. Looked up from germline, CDR1 is MNHEY and CDR2 is SVGAGI. V lost 2 bases, J lost 5 bases, and 4 bases stayed unmatched. The length of the CDR3 is 15 residues. The CDR3 reads CASSYEGTGTGELFF. CDR3 bases: TGTGCCAGCAGTTACGAGGGGACAGGTACCGGGGAGCTGTTTTTT.

The chain joins TRBV13 to TRBJ2-3; TRBD1 matches 9 bases. V was clipped by 5 bases and J by 1 base; unmatched bases: 4. Germline CDR1 reads PRHDT; CDR2 reads FYEKMQ (reference sequence). The CDR3 loop spans 15 amino acids. The DNA of the CDR3 is TGTGCCAGCAGCGGGGGGGACAGGGGCACAGATACGCAGTATTTT. It specifies CASSGGDRGTDTQYF.